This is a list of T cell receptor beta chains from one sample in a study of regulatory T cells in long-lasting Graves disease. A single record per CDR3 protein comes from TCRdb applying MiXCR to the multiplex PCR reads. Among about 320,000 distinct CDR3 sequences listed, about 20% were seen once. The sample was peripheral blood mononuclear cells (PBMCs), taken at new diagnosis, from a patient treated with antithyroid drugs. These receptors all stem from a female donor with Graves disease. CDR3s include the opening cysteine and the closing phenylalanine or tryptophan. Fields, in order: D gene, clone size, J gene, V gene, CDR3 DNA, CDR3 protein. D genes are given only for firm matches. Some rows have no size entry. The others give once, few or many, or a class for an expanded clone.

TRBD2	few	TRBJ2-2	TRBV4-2	TGTGCCAGCAGCCAAGATCGGACTAGCCCCGGGGAGCTGTTTTTT	CASSQDRTSPGELFF
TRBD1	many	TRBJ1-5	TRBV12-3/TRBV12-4	TGTGCCAGCAGTCCACACCGACAGGGACAGCCCCAGCATTTT	CASSPHRQGQPQHF
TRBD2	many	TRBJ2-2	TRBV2	TGTGCCAGCAGTGCCCGGAGCGGGAGGGCCACCGGGGAGCTGTTTTTT	CASSARSGRATGELFF
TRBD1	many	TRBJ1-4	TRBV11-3	TGTGCCAGCAGCCCTCGGGACAGAGCTGAAAAACTGTTTTTT	CASSPRDRAEKLFF
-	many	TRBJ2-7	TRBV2	TGTGCCAGCAGGGAAGGGGCTAGCGTGTCCTACGAGCAGTACTTC	CASREGASVSYEQYF
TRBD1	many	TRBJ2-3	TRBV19	TGTGCCAGTAGCCGTGGACAGGAAGGGGGCACAATGACAGATACGCAGTATTTT	CASSRGQEGGTMTDTQYF
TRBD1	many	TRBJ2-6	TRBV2	TGTGCCAGCAGTGTACGACAGGGGGCACTCTCTGGGGCCAACGTCCTGACTTTC	CASSVRQGALSGANVLTF
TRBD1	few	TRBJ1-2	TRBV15	TGTGCCACCAGCAGCGGACAGGGGGCCGACTATGGCTACACCTTC	CATSSGQGADYGYTF
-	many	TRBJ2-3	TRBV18	TGTGCCAGCTCACCAAGCGTCGTAACTGGTGATACGCAGTATTTT	CASSPSVVTGDTQYF
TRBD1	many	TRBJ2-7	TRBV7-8	TGTGCCAGCAGCTTAAGCTCAGGGGGCATTTCCTACGAGCAGTACTTC	CASSLSSGGISYEQYF
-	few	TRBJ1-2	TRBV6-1	TGTGCCAGCAGCCGAGACAGTTATAACTATGGCTACACCTTC	CASSRDSYNYGYTF
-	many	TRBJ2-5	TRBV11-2	TGTGCCAGTGGGAAAGAGACCCAGTACTTC	CASGKETQYF
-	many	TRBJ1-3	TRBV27	TGTGCCAGCAAACCCGGGACATCTGGAAACACCATATATTTT	CASKPGTSGNTIYF
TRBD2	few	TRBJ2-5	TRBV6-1	TGTGCCAGCAGTCGGACTAGACAAGAGACCCAGTACTTC	CASSRTRQETQYF
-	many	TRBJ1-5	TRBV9	TGTGCCAGCAGCGTAGGGTTCGGGGGAAATCAGCCCCAGCATTTT	CASSVGFGGNQPQHF
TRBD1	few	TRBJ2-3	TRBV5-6	TGTGCCAGCACCATAGACAGGGTGCGAAATACGCAGTATTTT	CASTIDRVRNTQYF
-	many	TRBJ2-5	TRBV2	TGTGCCAGCCTGGGGGTTGGAGGAGAGACCCAGTACTTC	CASLGVGGETQYF
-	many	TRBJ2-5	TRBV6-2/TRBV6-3	TGTGCCAGCAGTTACGTGGGGGGAGAGACCCAGTACTTC	CASSYVGGETQYF
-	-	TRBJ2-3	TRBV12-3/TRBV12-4	TGTGCCAGCAGTTTAGAGGGGGGCGCAGATACGCAGTATTTT	CASSLEGGADTQYF
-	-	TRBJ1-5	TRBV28	TGTGCCAGCAGTCTCCACTCAGGGGCTCTCGGACAGCCCCAGCATTTT	CASSLHSGALGQPQHF
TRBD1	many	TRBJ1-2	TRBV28	TGTGCCAGCAGTTTAAAGGGACAGGGGCGTAACGGCTACACCTTC	CASSLKGQGRNGYTF
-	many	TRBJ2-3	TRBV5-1	TGCGCCAGCAGCTTGGCCGGGTTAACAGATACGCAGTATTTT	CASSLAGLTDTQYF
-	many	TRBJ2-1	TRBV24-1	TGTGCCACCAGTGGGGCCCTCTCAGGTAACTCCTACAATAAGCAGTTCTTC	CATSGALSGNSYNKQFF
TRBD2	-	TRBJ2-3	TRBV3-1	TGTGCCAGCAGGGAGACTAGCGGGAGTACGGAGAAAATGAATACGCAGTATTTT	CASRETSGSTEKMNTQYF
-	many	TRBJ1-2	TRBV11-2	TGTGCCAGCAGCTTCCGGATCGACAGCCAGCGTGGCTACACCTTC	CASSFRIDSQRGYTF
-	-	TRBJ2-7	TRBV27	TGTGCCAGCAGTTTTGTCCCGGGACCCGGCATTTACGAGCAGTACTTC	CASSFVPGPGIYEQYF
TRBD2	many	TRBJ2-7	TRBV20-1	TGCAGTGCGACACTAGCGGGAGCCAGCGAGCAGTACTTC	CSATLAGASEQYF